The 3 T cell receptor beta chains presented below share a single source sample, sequenced in a study of early T cells in non-severe SARS-CoV-2 infection. TCRdb processed the 5' RACE reads anew with MiXCR; each CDR3 protein has one entry. The profile shows about 60,000 distinct CDR3 sequences, about 8.9% of them singletons. Sequencing was done on a sample of whole blood. The receptors originated from an adult who was a healthcare worker with PCR-confirmed SARS-CoV-2 infection or an uninfected control (not recorded which).

This clonotype was seen a handful of times. The chain links TRBV12-3 or TRBV12-4 to TRBJ2-2; 9 bases match TRBD1. With V trimmed by 6 bases and J by 4 bases, 6 bases remained unmatched. The CDR3 totals 15 residues. Here the CDR3 reads CASRKDRGGTGELFF. The CDR3 DNA reads TGTGCCAGCAGAAAGGACAGGGGTGGCACCGGGGAGCTGTTTTTT.

This clonotype has a count of ten or more. This chain connects TRBV2 to TRBJ2-7; 10 bases fit TRBD1. The CDR3 has 13 residues. Germline V gene sequence: CDR1 SNHLY, CDR2 FYNNEI. With 8 bases clipped from V and 4 bases from J, the junction kept 5 bases outside the gene matches. The CDR3: CASQGTGVYEQYF. CDR3 in DNA: TGTGCCAGCCAAGGGACAGGGGTGTACGAGCAGTACTTC.

This clonotype turned up a few times. The chain combines TRBV3-1 with TRBJ2-2; 12 bases fit TRBD2. Germline V gene lookup returns CDR1 LGHDT and CDR2 YNNKEL (reference sequence). V lost 4 bases, J lost 3 bases, and 9 bases stayed unmatched. The CDR3 extends over 18 amino acids. The CDR3 here is CASSPPRLAGEYTGELFF. The CDR3 DNA is TGTGCCAGCAGCCCCCCCAGACTAGCGGGAGAATACACCGGGGAGCTGTTTTTT. Full variable domain (remainder filled in from reference TRBV3-1 and TRBJ2-2): DTAVSQTPKYLVTQMGNDKSIKCEQNLGHDTMYWYKQDSKKFLKIMFSYNNKELIINETVPNRFSPKSPDKAHLNLHINSLELGDSAVYFCASSPPRLAGEYTGELFFGEGSRLTVL.